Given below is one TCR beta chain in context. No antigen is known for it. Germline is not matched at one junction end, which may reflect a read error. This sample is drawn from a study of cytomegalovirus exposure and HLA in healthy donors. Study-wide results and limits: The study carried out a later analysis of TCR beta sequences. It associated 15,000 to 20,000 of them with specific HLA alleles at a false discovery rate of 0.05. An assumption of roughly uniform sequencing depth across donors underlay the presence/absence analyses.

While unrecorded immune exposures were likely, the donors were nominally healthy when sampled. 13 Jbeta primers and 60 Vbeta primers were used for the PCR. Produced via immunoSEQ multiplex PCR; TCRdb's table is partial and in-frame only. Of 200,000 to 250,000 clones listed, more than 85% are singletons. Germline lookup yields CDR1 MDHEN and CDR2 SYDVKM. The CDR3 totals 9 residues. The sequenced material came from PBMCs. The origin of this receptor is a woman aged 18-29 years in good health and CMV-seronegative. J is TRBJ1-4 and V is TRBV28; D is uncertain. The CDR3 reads CASSRRVYF. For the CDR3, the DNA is TGTGCCAGCAGCCGCCGGGTCTACTTT.